Shown below are 13 T cell receptor beta chains from a single sample sequenced in a study of blood T cell repertoires in COVID-19. TCRdb keeps only in-frame clones here, not all; method: immunoSEQ multiplex PCR. The table has around 250,000 clones, around 82% seen once. Material: peripheral blood. The receptor source for this set is a man at least 80 years old with acute or convalescent COVID-19.

This clone was recorded a few times. DNA for the CDR3: TGTGCCAGCAGTGTACAGGACTACGAGCAGTACTTC. Translation gives CASSVQDYEQYF. The V call is TRBV2, the J call TRBJ2-7; D is perhaps TRBD1 (5 bases). This CDR3 is built from 12 residues. Germline values: CDR1 SNHLY, CDR2 FYNNEI. The V gene lost 4 bases and the J gene lost 3 bases, with 7 bases spanning the gap.

This sequence joins TRBV2 and TRBJ2-3; 14 bases fit TRBD2. V dropped 0 bases and J dropped 5; count of bases not matched to a gene: 10. The germline gives CDR1 SNHLY, CDR2 FYNNEI. The CDR3 length is 19 residues. As DNA, the CDR3 is TGTGCCAGCAGTGAAGCGTCGGGACTAGCGGGAGTTTATGAAGATACGCAGTATTTT. This gives the protein CASSEASGLAGVYEDTQYF.

The table lists this clone with a count of one. V and J are TRBV3-1 (or the pseudogene TRBV3-2) and TRBJ2-3, with D possibly being TRBD1 (6 bases). V lost 1 base and J 10 bases, leaving 15 bases between the germline ends. Germline loops: CDR1 LGHDT, CDR2 YNNKEL (reference sequence). CDR3 length equals 14 residues. CDR3 bases: TGTGCCAGCAGCCAAGTGGGGGCTGGGTACTCGCAGTATTTT. Protein sequence: CASSQVGAGYSQYF.

V and J are TRBV19 and TRBJ2-2, with D uncertain. Trimming shortened V by 3 bases and J by 0 bases, and 11 bases separated the two germline ends. Germline lookup yields CDR1 LNHDA and CDR2 SQIVND (reference sequence). The CDR3 is 16 residues long. CDR3 amino acids: CASSIPMGTNTGELFF. The CDR3 bases are TGTGCCAGTAGTATCCCGATGGGCACGAACACCGGGGAGCTGTTTTTT. The full variable domain, completed using reference TRBV19 and TRBJ2-2, is DGGITQSPKYLFRKEGQNVTLSCEQNLNHDAMYWYRQDPGQGLRLIYYSQIVNDFQKGDIAEGYSVSREKKESFPLTVTSAQKNPTAFYLCASSIPMGTNTGELFFGEGSRLTVL.

The chain recombines TRBV18 with TRBJ1-2; D is unresolved. Germline V gene sequence: CDR1 KGHSH, CDR2 LQKENI. This CDR3 is 13 amino acids long. Trimming stripped 6 bases from V and 7 bases from J, with 15 bases between. This CDR3 reads CASSGPDEGGYTF. The DNA for the CDR3 is TGTGCCAGCTCGGGCCCCGACGAGGGTGGCTACACCTTC.

This clone turned up a few times. The gene calls are TRBV10-3 and TRBJ1-5; 9 bases map to TRBD1. V lost 4 bases and J lost 1; bases outside the gene matches: 2. There are 15 residues in the CDR3. Germline CDR1 reads ENHRY; CDR2 reads SYGVKD. The CDR3 loop reads CAISGDRGSNQPQHF. Written as DNA, the CDR3 is TGTGCCATCAGTGGAGACAGGGGGAGCAATCAGCCCCAGCATTTT.

The chain recombines TRBV2 with TRBJ2-3; D call uncertain. Germline V gives CDR1 SNHLY, CDR2 FYNNEI. This CDR3 is 15 amino acids long. Trimming cost V 0 bases and J 1 base, with 8 bases left between them. The CDR3 loop is CASSEALLGTDTQYF. The CDR3 bases are TGTGCCAGCAGTGAAGCCCTACTCGGCACAGATACGCAGTATTTT.

CDR3 DNA sequence: TGCGCCAGCAGCCCGAGCGGATGGGAGGGCCGTAGCCAGTACTTC. This gives the protein CASSPSGWEGRSQYF. This rearrangement joins TRBV5-1 to TRBJ2-5, with 7 nucleotides matching TRBD2. The ends lost 4 bases at V and 10 bases at J; junction bases unmatched: 16. This CDR3 is 15 amino acids long. CDR1 is SGHRS, CDR2 YFSETQ, per germline.

This clone was recorded a few times. The chain employs TRBV3-1 (or the pseudogene TRBV3-2) and TRBJ1-6; D remains ambiguous. The V end was cut by 4 bases, the J end by 7 bases, with 11 bases between. Germline values: CDR1 LGHDT, CDR2 YNNKEL (reference sequence). The CDR3 extends over 14 amino acids. The CDR3 spells CASSRPGENSPLHF. The CDR3 DNA reads TGTGCCAGCAGCCGGCCGGGAGAAAATTCACCCCTCCACTTT.

CDR3 amino acids: CASSLGSPYEQYF. Here the CDR3 DNA reads TGTGCCAGCAGCTTAGGGAGTCCCTACGAGCAGTACTTC. V is TRBV7-9 and J is TRBJ2-7; D gene ambiguous. V was cut by 1 base and J by 2 bases, with 6 bases left in between. Germline V CDR1 and CDR2: SEHNR, FQNEAQ (reference sequence). This CDR3 is built from 13 residues.

As DNA, the CDR3 is TGTGCCAGTATGGGGCCCGGGACTAGCGGGGAGCAGTTCTTC. Its translation: CASMGPGTSGEQFF. V usage is TRBV19 and J usage is TRBJ2-1, with TRBD2 identical over 12 bases. The CDR3 contains 14 residues. Looked up from germline, CDR1 is LNHDA and CDR2 is SQIVND (reference sequence). Losses at the gene ends were 7 bases for V and 10 bases for J; bases not matched to a gene: 8.

The gene calls are TRBV5-8 and TRBJ1-1; the match to TRBD1 covers 8 bases. With 4 bases clipped from V and 7 bases from J, the junction kept 9 bases outside the gene matches. Germline V gene sequence: CDR1 SGHTS, CDR2 YDEGEE. The CDR3 sequence is 14 residues long. The CDR3 bases are TGTGCCAGCAGCCTATATGGGACAGGCGGTGAAGCTTTCTTT. It specifies CASSLYGTGGEAFF.

This clone was seen a few times. The chain employs TRBV25-1 and TRBJ1-6, with D perhaps matching TRBD1 (5 bases). The V and J ends lost 2 bases and 13 bases respectively, with 12 bases between them. Per germline, CDR1 MGHDK and CDR2 SYGVNS. The CDR3 loop spans 13 amino acids. The CDR3 coding sequence is TGTGCCAGCAGTGAACCGGGGGATTGGCCCCTCCACTTT. Protein product: CASSEPGDWPLHF.